The source of this T cell receptor beta chain is a study of early stage breast cancer tumors. Turning to the study itself: ER+/PR+/HER2- status applied to about 80% of the 16 invasive breast tumors. Samples were sequenced at roughly 10-fold average coverage. Eight or nine ER+/PR+/HER2- tumors were invasive ductal; a few were invasive lobular.

In regard to this clone: As yet, its antigen is unknown.

Sequencing was performed with immunoSEQ multiplex PCR; in TCRdb, only in-frame clones are kept and a portion is missing. The data contain roughly 8,400 clones, 70% to 80% of them seen just once; the ten biggest clones take up about 8%. This CDR3 contains 13 residues. Germline CDR1 reads MNHNY; CDR2 reads SVGAGI (reference sequence). The V gene lost 2 bases and the J gene lost 1 base, with 6 bases spanning the gap. General study results and limits: In about 90% of the 16 patients, blood comparison separated tumor from normal breast.

The rearrangement links TRBV6-6 to TRBJ2-7; D not certain. The receptor comes from a person between 55 and 69 years old with breast cancer. Sequencing was done on a sample of normal breast tissue next to the tumor. The CDR3 loop reads CASSYGNSYEQYF. The DNA of the CDR3 is TGTGCCAGCAGTTACGGGAATTCCTACGAGCAGTACTTC.